The 22 T cell receptor beta chains below all came from one sample that was sequenced in a study of CD8+CD57+ T cells in acquired aplastic anemia. Genomic DNA, the template, was used for profiling of the TCR beta VDJ and CDR3. TCRdb analysed the reads with MiXCR anew, one entry per CDR3 protein. The sample contains around 190,000 distinct CDR3 sequences, roughly half of which appear only once. Sequenced sample: sorted CD4+, CD8+, or CD8+CD57+ T cells (not recorded which) from PBMCs. Receptors were obtained from a human donor in good health, serving as a control.

This clonotype was picked up many times. The chain joins TRBV3-1 to TRBJ1-5, with D maybe TRBD1 (6 bases). V was pared by 1 base and J by 3 bases, with 10 bases between. Germline assignment: CDR1 LGHDT and CDR2 YNNKEL (reference sequence). This CDR3 contains 15 residues. CDR3 in DNA: TGTGCCAGCAGCCAAGGGGGGCTTGACAATCAGCCCCAGCATTTT. Its protein product is CASSQGGLDNQPQHF. Using reference TRBV3-1 and TRBJ1-5 for the parts outside the CDR3, the full variable domain is DTAVSQTPKYLVTQMGNDKSIKCEQNLGHDTMYWYKQDSKKFLKIMFSYNNKELIINETVPNRFSPKSPDKAHLNLHINSLELGDSAVYFCASSQGGLDNQPQHFGDGTRLSIL.

Regarding this clonotype: Mismatch with germline at one junction end may stem from a read error. The chain recombines TRBV10-3 with TRBJ1-5; the match to TRBD1 covers 8 bases. Germline V gene data show CDR1 as ENHRY and CDR2 as SYGVKD. The length of the CDR3 is 14 residues. DNA for the CDR3: TGTGCCAGCAGTCTGACAGGGGTTAATCAGCCCCAGCATTTT. This codes for CASSLTGVNQPQHF.

V gene TRBV20-1 combines with J gene TRBJ2-3; D call uncertain. Germline lookup yields CDR1 DFQATT and CDR2 SNEGSKA (reference sequence). The ends were cut back, 6 bases at V and 6 bases at J, with 13 bases in the middle. The CDR3 totals 12 residues. The CDR3 nucleotides are TGCAGTGCCCACGGCCCTCCGGATACGCAGTATTTT. Protein sequence: CSAHGPPDTQYF.

The chain carries TRBV5-1 and TRBJ1-1; 10 bases agree with TRBD1. V was pared by 2 bases and J by 6 bases, with 7 bases of the junction left unmatched. Per germline, CDR1 SGHRS and CDR2 YFSETQ. CDR3 length: 15 residues. The CDR3 loop is CASSFRDRGSAEAFF. The DNA for the CDR3 is TGCGCCAGCAGCTTCCGGGACAGGGGAAGCGCTGAAGCTTTCTTT.

The V and J genes are TRBV9 and TRBJ1-1; D remains unclear. CDR3 length equals 14 residues. V was clipped by 4 bases and J by 5 bases, with 15 bases between them. Germline lookup yields CDR1 SGDLS and CDR2 YYNGEE. The CDR3 spells CASSLELTGTEAFF. For the CDR3, the DNA is TGTGCCAGCAGCCTTGAACTCACGGGGACTGAAGCTTTCTTT.

The chain has TRBV9 and TRBJ2-2; 11 bases are shared with TRBD2. This CDR3 is 16 amino acids long. Per the germline V gene, CDR1 is SGDLS and CDR2 is YYNGEE. After removal of 3 bases from V and 5 bases from J, the junction contained 6 bases not matched to a gene. CDR3 residues: CASSGSGRVRTGELFF. For the CDR3, the DNA is TGTGCCAGCAGCGGTAGCGGGAGGGTAAGGACCGGGGAGCTGTTTTTT.

Concerning this clonotype itself: A much more abundant neighbour one base away suggests this may be a read error. The V call is TRBV4-3, the J call TRBJ1-6, with 7 nucleotides matching TRBD1. The CDR3 runs to 17 residues. V trimming: 0 bases; J trimming: 7 bases; junction bases outside the gene matches: 9. Germline loops: CDR1 LGHNA, CDR2 YSLEER. The CDR3 here is CASSQDLGGQRNSPLHF. CDR3 nucleotides: TGCGCCAGCAGCCAAGATCTTGGGGGACAGAGGAATTCACCCCTCCACTTT.

At least ten counts were recorded for this clonotype. The chain uses TRBV10-3 and TRBJ2-7; the D is unclear. Between the trimmed V and J ends, which lost 1 base and 0 bases, there was a span of 7 bases. This CDR3 has 14 amino acids. Germline lookup yields CDR1 ENHRY and CDR2 SYGVKD. CDR3 sequence: CAISEYAGSYEQYF. As DNA, the CDR3 is TGTGCCATCAGTGAGTATGCAGGCTCCTACGAGCAGTACTTC.

The rearrangement joins TRBV7-9 to TRBJ2-3; D perhaps matches TRBD2 (6 bases). Germline assignment: CDR1 SEHNR and CDR2 FQNEAQ (reference sequence). V was trimmed by 4 bases and J by 2 bases, leaving 16 bases between them. This CDR3 region has 16 residues. The DNA for the CDR3 is TGTGCCAGCAGCTCCGGGGTGGGACTCCACACAGATACGCAGTATTTT. Translation gives CASSSGVGLHTDTQYF.

Of note for this clonotype: The germline gene is not matched at one end of the junction; a read error may be the cause. The V gene is TRBV10-1, the J gene TRBJ2-1; D unresolved. In germline, CDR1 is WNHNN, CDR2 SYGVQD (reference sequence). The length of the CDR3 is 15 residues. CDR3 sequence (DNA): TGTGCCATCAGTGATGGCGAGCAGGCCTACAATGAGCAGTTCTTC. Its protein product is CAISDGEQAYNEQFF.

This clonotype appeared many times. The genes are TRBV30 and TRBJ2-7; D remains unclear. V was trimmed by 5 bases and J by 11 bases, leaving 19 bases between them. The germline V gene has CDR1 GTSNPN and CDR2 SVGIG (reference sequence). This CDR3 has 12 amino acids. CDR3 DNA sequence: TGTGCCTGGGGTCGCGATCTCCGGCACAAGTACTTC. Protein product: CAWGRDLRHKYF.

This clonotype was observed at least ten times. V and J are TRBV12-1 and TRBJ2-3. TRBV12-1 is deemed a pseudogene. CDR3 length equals 11 residues. The CDR3 coding sequence is TGTGCCAGCAGCCACACAGATACGCAGTATTTT. Translated: CASSHTDTQYF.

J is TRBJ2-1 and V is TRBV7-3; 9 nucleotides agree with TRBD2. V lost 5 bases and J lost 1; bases outside the gene matches: 12. Germline CDR1 reads SGHTA; CDR2 reads FQGTGA. CDR3 length equals 18 residues. The CDR3 protein is CASSPRGASGASYNEQFF. The CDR3 DNA reads as TGTGCCAGCAGCCCCAGAGGAGCTAGCGGGGCGTCCTACAATGAGCAGTTCTTC.

The chain links TRBV20-1 to TRBJ1-2; no reliable D call. Germline lookup yields CDR1 DFQATT and CDR2 SNEGSKA (reference sequence). The CDR3 is 11 residues long. V was trimmed by 6 bases and J by 3 bases, leaving 8 bases between them. The CDR3 DNA sequence: TGCAGTGCGGGATCTTACTATGGCTACACCTTC. Protein product: CSAGSYYGYTF.

In its sample, this clonotype was seen a few times. The rearrangement joins TRBV7-8 to TRBJ2-1; D is uncertain. V lost 5 bases to trimming and J lost 5 bases, with 10 bases between them. The CDR3 covers 13 residues. CDR1 is SGHVS, CDR2 FQNEAQ, per germline. The CDR3 DNA reads TGTGCCAGCAGCCTCGGGCTGCACAATGAGCAGTTCTTC. Protein: CASSLGLHNEQFF.

This clonotype was detected many times. The J gene is TRBJ2-7, the V gene TRBV7-9; either TRBD1 or TRBD2 may fit D (5 bases each). The ends were cut back, 1 base at V and 0 bases at J, with 7 bases in the middle. Germline V gene sequence: CDR1 SEHNR, CDR2 FQNEAQ (reference sequence). CDR3 length: 14 amino acids. The CDR3, as DNA: TGTGCCAGCAGCTTAGATGGGGGCTCCTACGAGCAGTACTTC. It codes for CASSLDGGSYEQYF.

This rearrangement joins TRBV7-9 to TRBJ2-3, with unresolved D. CDR3 length: 16 amino acids. Trimming removed 5 bases at V and 2 bases at J, with 17 bases between. Looked up from germline, CDR1 is SEHNR and CDR2 is FQNEAQ (reference sequence). The CDR3, as DNA: TGTGCCAGCAGCCAAGACTCTCTAGTGCACACAGATACGCAGTATTTT. This codes for CASSQDSLVHTDTQYF.

This clonotype was counted at least ten times. This chain joins TRBV25-1 and TRBJ2-3; 7 bases are a match to TRBD1. Germline-derived CDR1 and CDR2 are MGHDK and SYGVNS. The V and J ends lost 8 bases and 3 bases, in that order; junction bases with no gene match: 11. The CDR3 runs 15 residues. The CDR3 loop reads CASAKRGGGTDTQYF. In nucleotides, the CDR3 is TGTGCCAGCGCCAAGCGAGGGGGCGGGACAGATACGCAGTATTTT. The variable domain in full, with the rest retrieved from reference TRBV25-1 and TRBJ2-3, is EADIYQTPRYLVIGTGKKITLECSQTMGHDKMYWYQQDPGMELHLIHYSYGVNSTEKGDLSSESTVSRIRTEHFPLTLESARPSHTSQYLCASAKRGGGTDTQYFGPGTRLTVL.

V is TRBV12-3 or TRBV12-4 and J is TRBJ1-6, with TRBD1 as a possible D gene (6 bases). The V and J ends lost 3 bases and 10 bases respectively, with 13 bases between them. The CDR3 is 14 amino acids. CDR3: CASSFGQGPSPLHF. CDR3 in DNA: TGTGCCAGCAGTTTCGGGCAGGGGCCCTCACCCCTCCACTTT.

This clonotype was detected a few times. This may be a read error, as it is one base from a much larger clone. The CDR3 end shows no conserved phenylalanine or tryptophan, and so a read error is likely. V gene TRBV6-1 combines with J gene TRBJ2-7; 11 bases line up with TRBD2. After removal of 4 bases from V and 3 bases from J, the junction contained 5 bases not matched to a gene. Germline CDR1 MNHNS, CDR2 SASEGT. The CDR3 sequence is 15 residues long. DNA for the CDR3: TGTGCCAGCAGTGTCCTAGCGGGGGGTCGCTACGAGCAGTACTTA. Its protein is CASSVLAGGRYEQYL.

This clonotype appeared many times. CDR3 sequence (DNA): TGCAGCGTTGGGGGGCAGGGAACGGGTCAGCCCCAGCATTTT. Amino acids: CSVGGQGTGQPQHF. The chain joins TRBV29-1 to TRBJ1-5; perhaps TRBD1 as D (6 bases). The CDR3 contains 14 residues. Trimming left V 4 bases short and J 6 bases short, with 16 bases between. Germline CDR1 SQVTM, CDR2 ANQGSEA.

About this clonotype: This sequence may be a read error, since a much larger clone differs from it by one base. The J gene is TRBJ1-6, the V gene TRBV25-1; the D gene is possibly TRBD1 (5 bases). This CDR3 contains 15 residues. Germline CDR1 reads MGHDK; CDR2 reads SYGVNS. CDR3 in amino acids: CAGRAWESDNSPLHF. CDR3 nucleotide sequence: TGTGCCGGCAGGGCGTGGGAAAGCGATAATTCACCCCTCCACTTT.